Presented here are 26 T cell receptor beta chains from one specimen sequenced in a study of blood T cell repertoires in COVID-19. The protocol was immunoSEQ multiplex PCR, while the TCRdb copy is restricted to in-frame clones and leaves out a portion. Among 300,000 to 400,000 clones listed, under 95% were seen once. Sequenced material: peripheral blood. Receptors originate from a woman between 18 and 29 years old who had recovered from COVID-19.

The rearrangement joins TRBV7-9 to TRBJ1-2, with unresolved D. CDR1 and CDR2 (germline): SEHNR, FQNEAQ (reference sequence). The CDR3 is 14 residues long. Trimming removed 5 bases at V and 4 bases at J, with 14 bases between. CDR3 DNA: TGTGCCAGCAGCCCTCCGGACGGGAGCTATGGCTACACCTTC. Encoded protein: CASSPPDGSYGYTF. Looking up the rest from reference TRBV7-9 and TRBJ1-2 gives the full variable domain: DTGVSQNPRHKITKRGQNVTFRCDPISEHNRLYWYRQTLGQGPEFLTYFQNEAQLEKSRLLSDRFSAERPKGSFSTLEIQRTEQGDSAMYLCASSPPDGSYGYTFGSGTRLTVV.

This chain joins TRBV21-1 and TRBJ1-4; the table's D call, TRBD1, has no DNA check behind it. TRBV21-1 is designated a pseudogene. CDR3 length: 20 amino acids. The CDR3 nucleotides are TGTGCCAGCAGCAAGAACCTATTTACAGGGGGCGGCCCAACTAATGAAAAACTGTTTTTT. Translated: CASSKNLFTGGGPTNEKLFF.

CDR3 sequence reads: CASSPAKAGGGVETQYF. CDR3 nucleotides: TGCGCCAGCAGCCCGGCGAAAGCGGGAGGGGGGGTGGAGACCCAGTACTTC. V gene TRBV5-1 combines with J gene TRBJ2-5, with 10 positions matching TRBD2. The V gene end was trimmed by 4 bases and the J gene end by 5 bases; junction bases not matched to a gene: 14. This CDR3 is 17 amino acids long. CDR1 and CDR2 from the germline V gene are SGHRS and YFSETQ.

V gene TRBV7-9 combines with J gene TRBJ2-1, with 8 bases fitting TRBD2. The germline V gene encodes CDR1 SEHNR and CDR2 FQNEAQ (reference sequence). With V trimmed by 2 bases and J by 4 bases, 4 bases remained unmatched. This CDR3 region has 15 residues. The CDR3 DNA follows: TGTGCCAGCAGCTTAAGACTAGCGCTTTACAATGAGCAGTTCTTC. Amino acid sequence: CASSLRLALYNEQFF. Full variable domain (missing parts from reference TRBV7-9 and TRBJ2-1): DTGVSQNPRHKITKRGQNVTFRCDPISEHNRLYWYRQTLGQGPEFLTYFQNEAQLEKSRLLSDRFSAERPKGSFSTLEIQRTEQGDSAMYLCASSLRLALYNEQFFGPGTRLTVL.

The V gene is TRBV5-3, the J gene TRBJ2-5, with 7 bases identical to TRBD2. TRBV5-3 is classed as an ORF, of uncertain function. The CDR3 covers 16 residues. The trim removed 4 bases at V and 6 bases at J, leaving 15 bases unmatched. The CDR3 here is CARSPKSGIGKKTQYF. DNA for the CDR3: TGTGCCAGAAGCCCCAAAAGCGGGATAGGGAAAAAGACCCAGTACTTC.

The V call is TRBV24-1, the J call TRBJ2-1; 7 bases align to TRBD1. Germline values: CDR1 KGHDR, CDR2 SFDVKD. The CDR3 consists of 11 residues. V trimming: 8 bases; J trimming: 12 bases; junction bases outside the gene matches: 6. The CDR3 is CATKLGDRQFF. In DNA form, the CDR3 reads TGTGCCACCAAATTAGGGGACAGGCAGTTCTTC.

V gene TRBV28 combines with J gene TRBJ2-1, with TRBD2 identical over 14 bases. J lost 5 bases, V lost 6 bases, and 12 bases had no gene match. The germline gives CDR1 MDHEN, CDR2 SYDVKM. The CDR3 extends over 18 amino acids. CDR3 bases: TGTGCCAGCAGCACCGGGACTAGCGGGAGTGGGCTTGACAATGAGCAGTTCTTC. Residues: CASSTGTSGSGLDNEQFF. The variable domain in full, completed from reference TRBV28 and TRBJ2-1, reads DVKVTQSSRYLVKRTGEKVFLECVQDMDHENMFWYRQDPGLGLRLIYFSYDVKMKEKGDIPEGYSVSREKKERFSLILESASTNQTSMYLCASSTGTSGSGLDNEQFFGPGTRLTVL.

The chain uses TRBV7-9 and TRBJ2-5, with no clear D. This CDR3 has 11 amino acids. Germline V lookup: CDR1 SEHNR, CDR2 FQNEAQ (reference sequence). V lost 5 bases and J 3 bases, leaving 4 bases between the germline ends. CDR3 in DNA: TGTGCCAGCAGCCAAAAAGAGACCCAGTACTTC. Translation gives CASSQKETQYF.

V usage is TRBV7-8 and J usage is TRBJ2-5; 12 nucleotides match TRBD2. J gave up 4 bases and V 5 bases, and 8 bases lay outside the gene matches. The CDR3 is made up of 16 amino acids. CDR1 and CDR2 (germline): SGHVS, FQNEAQ. The chain's CDR3 is CASSRRLAGESETQYF. The CDR3 coding sequence is TGTGCCAGCAGCCGAAGACTAGCGGGAGAATCAGAGACCCAGTACTTC.

The chain employs TRBV18 and TRBJ1-2; D gene unclear. The CDR3 runs to 13 residues. In germline, CDR1 is KGHSH, CDR2 LQKENI. Trimming stripped 1 base from V and 8 bases from J, with 11 bases between. The CDR3 coding sequence is TGTGCCAGCTCACCACTACGGGGTTACGGCTACACCTTC. Translating it yields CASSPLRGYGYTF.

The chain employs TRBV24-1 and TRBJ1-2, with a tentative D call TRBD1 (6 bases). Germline assignment: CDR1 KGHDR and CDR2 SFDVKD. The V end was cut by 7 bases, the J end by 2 bases, with 10 bases between. This CDR3 comprises 13 residues. CDR3 sequence: CATSSTGNYGYTF. The CDR3 DNA sequence: TGTGCCACCAGCTCAACAGGGAACTATGGCTACACCTTC.

The gene calls are TRBV3-1 (or the pseudogene TRBV3-2) and TRBJ2-1, with 8 bases that match TRBD2. The V gene's germline CDR1 is LGHDT and CDR2 YNNKEL (reference sequence). CDR3 length equals 17 residues. The trim removed 4 bases at V and 2 bases at J, leaving 10 bases unmatched. Written as DNA, the CDR3 is TGTGCCAGCAGCCTTATCACGGGAGGGCCGGCCTACAATGAGCAGTTCTTC. Protein sequence: CASSLITGGPAYNEQFF.

The gene calls are TRBV9 and TRBJ1-1; D remains unclear. Germline CDR1 SGDLS, CDR2 YYNGEE. This CDR3 spans 13 amino acids. The V end was cut by 0 bases, the J end by 2 bases, with 5 bases between. The CDR3 spells CASSVVTNTEAFF. DNA of the CDR3: TGTGCCAGCAGCGTAGTCACTAACACTGAAGCTTTCTTT.

This chain uses TRBV6-5 with TRBJ2-2, with a weak D call TRBD2 (7 bases). The V end was cut by 5 bases, the J end by 6 bases, with 16 bases between. Germline V gene sequence: CDR1 MNHEY, CDR2 SVGAGI. The CDR3 spans 15 residues. The CDR3 protein is CASSPLGGAAGELFF. The CDR3, as DNA: TGTGCCAGCAGTCCGTTGGGGGGGGCGGCCGGGGAGCTGTTTTTT.

The V gene is TRBV28, the J gene TRBJ1-1, with D perhaps TRBD1 (5 bases). There are 14 residues in the CDR3. Germline V CDR1 and CDR2: MDHEN, SYDVKM. The V and J ends lost 6 bases and 5 bases respectively, with 16 bases between them. The CDR3 DNA reads as TGTGCCAGCAGCTTCTTCGCGGGGGGAACTGAAGCTTTCTTT. It encodes CASSFFAGGTEAFF.

The J gene is TRBJ2-3, the V gene TRBV9, with D tentatively TRBD2 (7 bases). V lost 4 bases to trimming and J lost 0 bases, with 12 bases between them. Germline loops: CDR1 SGDLS, CDR2 YYNGEE. The CDR3 runs to 15 residues. The CDR3 nucleotides are TGTGCCAGCAGCCAGGGGACTACTAGCACAGATACGCAGTATTTT. This encodes CASSQGTTSTDTQYF.

This clone occurred once. The chain uses TRBV21-1 and TRBJ1-2. TRBV21-1 is classified as a pseudogene. The CDR3 contains 12 residues. CDR3 sequence: CASSPRGGGYTF. CDR3 in DNA: TGTGCCAGCAGCCCCCGGGGGGGTGGCTACACCTTC.

The CDR3 bases are TGTGCCAGTAGTATATTAGGGGGGGGGACCTCTTACAATGAGCAGTTCTTC. It specifies CASSILGGGTSYNEQFF. This chain links TRBV19 with TRBJ2-1, with D tentatively TRBD2 (7 bases). CDR3 length: 17 residues. CDR1 and CDR2 from the germline V gene are LNHDA and SQIVND (reference sequence). V lost 2 bases and J lost 4, with 18 bases in between.

The rearrangement uses TRBV3-1 (or the pseudogene TRBV3-2) and TRBJ1-2; 7 nucleotides agree with TRBD1. V lost 3 bases, J lost 4 bases, and 11 bases stayed unmatched. Germline V gene lookup returns CDR1 LGHDT and CDR2 YNNKEL (reference sequence). The CDR3 is made up of 16 amino acids. This CDR3 is CASSQGDWTGLYGYTF. The CDR3 DNA is TGTGCCAGCAGCCAGGGGGATTGGACAGGCCTCTATGGCTACACCTTC.

The V gene is TRBV7-9, the J gene TRBJ1-1; a weak D match, TRBD1 (6 bases). The CDR3 runs 13 residues. V lost 1 base and J lost 7, with 10 bases in between. Germline V lookup: CDR1 SEHNR, CDR2 FQNEAQ (reference sequence). The CDR3 DNA reads TGTGCCAGCAGCTTAGTGGTAGGGGGTGAAGCTTTCTTT. Its protein is CASSLVVGGEAFF.

This chain uses TRBV5-4 with TRBJ2-3; maybe TRBD2 (6 bases). This CDR3 spans 17 amino acids. Trimming pared 4 bases from V and 0 bases from J, leaving 18 bases between. Germline-derived CDR1 and CDR2 are SGHNT and YYREEE (reference sequence). The DNA of the CDR3 is TGTGCCAGCAGCCCGTTCGAACTAGCCGCTAGCACAGATACGCAGTATTTT. The encoded protein is CASSPFELAASTDTQYF.

The V call is TRBV27, the J call TRBJ1-6, with D tentatively TRBD1 (6 bases). The germline V gene has CDR1 MNHEY and CDR2 SMNVEV (reference sequence). Trimming pared 3 bases from V and 4 bases from J, leaving 13 bases between. The CDR3 extends over 16 amino acids. The CDR3 sequence is CASSFITGRYNSPLHF. In DNA, the CDR3 is TGTGCCAGCAGTTTTATAACAGGGCGTTATAATTCACCCCTCCACTTT.

This clone has a handful of counts. This chain connects TRBV28 to TRBJ1-2, with D hard to call. CDR1 is MDHEN and CDR2 is SYDVKM in the germline V gene. V lost 10 bases and J lost 9, with 18 bases in between. This CDR3 region has 12 residues. CDR3 in amino acids: CANSRAAGSYTF. The CDR3, as DNA: TGTGCCAATAGTCGTGCTGCAGGTAGCTACACCTTC.

The chain recombines TRBV29-1 with TRBJ1-2; D gene ambiguous. V lost 3 bases and J 2 bases, leaving 10 bases between the germline ends. This CDR3 comprises 13 residues. CDR1 SQVTM and CDR2 ANQGSEA come from the germline V gene. The CDR3 spells CSVEGPVNYGYTF. Here the CDR3 DNA reads TGCAGCGTTGAGGGCCCAGTAAACTATGGCTACACCTTC.

The chain joins TRBV19 to TRBJ2-3, with TRBD2 matching 11 bases. Germline loops: CDR1 LNHDA, CDR2 SQIVND (reference sequence). With 7 bases clipped from V and 6 bases from J, the junction kept 6 bases outside the gene matches. The CDR3 extends over 14 amino acids. DNA of the CDR3: TGTGCCAGTACTGGGACTAGCGGAGAGGATACGCAGTATTTT. Its translation is CASTGTSGEDTQYF.

This chain links TRBV28 with TRBJ2-2; D unresolved. CDR3 size: 13 residues. Deletions cut 3 bases from V and 2 bases from J, with 4 bases between. The germline CDR1 and CDR2 sequences are MDHEN and SYDVKM. DNA of the CDR3: TGTGCCAGCAGTTTTATAAACACCGGGGAGCTGTTTTTT. This encodes CASSFINTGELFF.